This paragraph reports one T cell receptor (beta chain). Its antigen remains unidentified. Germline V gives CDR1 LGHNA, CDR2 YNFKEQ. The CDR3 extends over 17 amino acids. Trimming cost V 3 bases and J 3 bases; bases outside gene matches: 12. TCRdb independently ran MiXCR on the reads; one entry per CDR3 protein. The table lists hundreds of thousands of distinct CDR3 sequences, roughly 33% of them singletons, with approximately 18% in the top ten. This record comes from a study of T cell repertoires in cytomegalovirus infection. Across the whole study: Peptides in the study included HLA-C-restricted and HLA-B-restricted CMV epitopes. Public TCR beta signatures were indicative of both CMV infection and a matching HLA type. Study-wide results and caveats: Adding up the frequency of public TCR beta families identified people who carried CMV plus the relevant HLA. Predominance within the ex vivo response was attributable to HLA-C-restricted CMV-specific TCR beta clonotypes.

Here the sequenced sample was cultured PBMCs, taken from culture after CMV antigen stimulation. The TCR originated in a human donor in good health (CMV status not recorded). Some clones in this sample may be carry-over from other donors' samples. This chain joins TRBV4-2 and TRBJ2-7, with TRBD1 matching 9 bases. The CDR3 nucleotides are TGTGCCAGCAGCCAGCCTGGGGTTCCGGGACAGGGCTACGAGCAGTACTTC. This encodes CASSQPGVPGQGYEQYF.